This T cell receptor beta chain was profiled in a study of blood T cell repertoires in COVID-19. With 3 bases removed from V and 5 bases from J, the gap between germline ends came to 5 bases. This CDR3 has 11 residues. Looked up from germline, CDR1 is SGHTA and CDR2 is FQGNSA. Repertoires were generated with immunoSEQ multiplex PCR, while TCRdb's copy carries only in-frame clones and drops some. This table has 250,000 to 350,000 clones, about 90% appearing once. The receptor was isolated from a woman between 50 and 59 years old who had recovered from COVID-19. The chain uses TRBV7-2 and TRBJ2-7, with no clear D. Sequenced material: peripheral blood. The CDR3 protein is CASSFYNEQYF. CDR3 bases: TGTGCCAGCAGCTTCTATAACGAGCAGTACTTC.